Given below is one T cell receptor beta chain in context. The antigen remains undetermined. These data come from a study of T cell repertoires in cytomegalovirus infection. Study as a whole: Signatures in public TCR beta sequences pointed to both CMV infection and matching HLA type.

The germline gives CDR1 MNHEY, CDR2 SVGAGI. The CDR3 is 13 amino acids. Trimming took 0 bases from V and 11 from J, leaving 13 bases between them. Study-level findings and limits: The ex vivo response was dominated by HLA-C-restricted CMV-specific TCR beta clonotypes. There were carriers of CMV plus the relevant HLA, and cumulative public TCR beta family frequency identified them.

TCRdb passed the reads through MiXCR, listing each CDR3 protein once. The sample consists of fewer than 200,000 distinct CDR3 sequences, roughly 19% of them appearing once. The chain is built from TRBV6-5 and TRBJ1-1; no firm D call. Sample: PBMCs. The receptor comes from a human donor in good health (CMV status not recorded). Some clones in this sample may be carry-over from other donors' samples. The CDR3 reads CASSYSRSETAFF. CDR3 DNA sequence: TGTGCCAGCAGTTACTCGAGGTCAGAGACGGCTTTCTTT.